The clone carrying this T cell receptor beta chain was observed at least ten times. This record comes from a study of T-cell memory formation after mild COVID-19. TCRdb re-called the 5' RACE reads with MiXCR, one entry per CDR3 protein. The repertoire holds 150,000 to 200,000 distinct CDR3 sequences, with about 15% as singletons. J gave up 4 bases and V 4 bases, and 4 bases lay outside the gene matches. The germline CDR1 and CDR2 sequences are SEHNR and FQNEAQ (reference sequence). The CDR3 contains 16 residues. The V and J genes are TRBV7-9 and TRBJ2-1; 13 nucleotides agree with TRBD2. Sequenced: PBMCs or a T cell subset sorted from them (not recorded which). The source of this sequence is an adult woman who had mild COVID-19 (a few samples of this study predate the infection). Cell type and time point are not known. The CDR3 DNA reads as TGTGCCAGCAGCTGGGGACTAGCGGGATTTTACAATGAGCAGTTCTTC. It codes for CASSWGLAGFYNEQFF.